This passage covers 24 T cell receptor beta chains from one sample sequenced in a study of T cells in Graves' hyperthyroidism and ophthalmopathy. Amplification of TCR beta CDR3 regions used RNA as the template. The HTBI set primed first-round TCR CDR3 RT-PCR. TCRdb recomputed calls from the multiplex PCR reads with MiXCR, one row per CDR3 protein. The profile covers 300,000 to 500,000 distinct CDR3 sequences, with 14% to 15% appearing a single time and approximately 32% taken by the ten largest. Sequenced material: blood. These receptors all come from a woman aged 25 to 45 with Graves' hyperthyroidism.

This clonotype appeared a few times. V usage is TRBV6-1 and J usage is TRBJ2-3; D is possibly TRBD2 (5 bases). The CDR3 has 15 amino acids. Germline V gene sequence: CDR1 MNHNS, CDR2 SASEGT. Trimming left V 2 bases short and J 6 bases short, with 15 bases between. The CDR3 region is CASSEYSGTGDTQYF. As DNA, the CDR3 is TGTGCCAGCAGTGAATACAGCGGAACGGGGGATACGCAGTATTTT.

The chain carries TRBV15 and TRBJ1-4; D is possibly TRBD1 (6 bases). The V and J ends lost 6 bases and 7 bases respectively, with 15 bases between them. The germline gives CDR1 LNHNV, CDR2 YYDKDF (reference sequence). The CDR3 has 14 amino acids. CDR3 region: CATSNTGRREKLFF. The CDR3 DNA is TGTGCCACCAGTAATACAGGGAGGCGTGAAAAACTGTTTTTT.

This clonotype came up many times. The chain couples TRBV12-3 or TRBV12-4 to TRBJ2-1; unclear D gene. The CDR3 length is 14 residues. Trimming stripped 0 bases from V and 6 bases from J, with 9 bases between. In DNA, the CDR3 is TGTGCCAGCAGTTTAGCGGGTGGCTCCAATGAGCAGTTCTTC. It encodes CASSLAGGSNEQFF.

This clonotype was observed many times. J is TRBJ2-7 and V is TRBV5-4, with 12 bases identical to TRBD2. The CDR3 is 15 amino acids. Trimming took 0 bases from V and 5 from J; bases not matched to a gene: 3. CDR1 is SGHNT, CDR2 YYREEE, per germline (reference sequence). CDR3 protein: CASSLELAGGNEQYF. CDR3 DNA: TGTGCCAGCAGCTTGGAACTAGCGGGAGGAAACGAGCAGTACTTC.

This clonotype came up a few times. The J gene is TRBJ2-2, the V gene TRBV5-6, with D uncertain. CDR1 SGHDT and CDR2 YYEEEE come from the germline V gene. V lost 0 bases and J 3 bases, leaving 12 bases between the germline ends. The CDR3 is 16 residues long. The CDR3 reads CASSLGSWPDTGELFF. In DNA, the CDR3 is TGTGCCAGCAGCTTGGGGTCGTGGCCGGACACCGGGGAGCTGTTTTTT.

This clonotype came up a few times. This chain joins TRBV28 and TRBJ2-7; perhaps TRBD2 as D (6 bases). Germline V gives CDR1 MDHEN, CDR2 SYDVKM. The CDR3 spans 16 residues. The ends were cut back, 6 bases at V and 1 base at J, with 19 bases in the middle. The chain's CDR3 is CASSSPGVRISYEQYF. In DNA form, the CDR3 reads TGTGCCAGCAGCTCCCCGGGGGTTCGGATATCCTACGAGCAGTACTTC. The whole variable domain, filled in from reference TRBV28 and TRBJ2-7, reads DVKVTQSSRYLVKRTGEKVFLECVQDMDHENMFWYRQDPGLGLRLIYFSYDVKMKEKGDIPEGYSVSREKKERFSLILESASTNQTSMYLCASSSPGVRISYEQYFGPGTRLTVT.

In the case of this clonotype: It may be a read error: a sequence one base away is much more abundant. V usage is TRBV11-2 and J usage is TRBJ2-1, with D perhaps matching TRBD1 (6 bases). Germline loops: CDR1 SGHAT, CDR2 FQNNGV. There are 15 residues in the CDR3. V gave up 6 bases and J gave up 4 bases, with 16 bases separating them. The CDR3 protein is CASSLVGAWYNEQFF. For the CDR3, the DNA is TGTGCCAGCAGTCTTGTGGGGGCGTGGTACAATGAGCAGTTCTTC.

This clonotype occurred many times. V is TRBV20-1 and J is TRBJ1-5; D unclear. The CDR3 is made up of 15 amino acids. V lost 1 base to trimming and J lost 3 bases, with 13 bases between them. Germline V gene sequence: CDR1 DFQATT, CDR2 SNEGSKA (reference sequence). In nucleotides, the CDR3 is TGCAGTGCTAGAGGGCCGCAGGTGCCCAATCAGCCCCAGCATTTT. This sequence encodes CSARGPQVPNQPQHF.

This clonotype has ten or more counts. This chain links TRBV28 with TRBJ1-5; possibly TRBD1 for D (5 bases). Germline assignment: CDR1 MDHEN and CDR2 SYDVKM. There are 18 residues in the CDR3. V was clipped by 7 bases and J by 1 base, with 23 bases between them. CDR3 in amino acids: CASTLMEGLAVSNQPQHF. CDR3 nucleotide sequence: TGTGCCAGCACATTAATGGAGGGGCTGGCAGTGAGCAATCAGCCCCAGCATTTT.

This clonotype has a count of ten or more. This rearrangement joins TRBV11-1 to TRBJ2-2, with 10 bases that match TRBD2. The CDR3 length is 15 residues. V lost 5 bases and J lost 2; bases outside the gene matches: 2. Germline V gene lookup returns CDR1 SGHAT and CDR2 FQDESV (reference sequence). The CDR3 sequence: CASSPSGRNTGELFF. The CDR3 nucleotides read TGTGCCAGCAGCCCTAGCGGGAGAAACACCGGGGAGCTGTTTTTT.

As to this clonotype: Just one base apart from a much larger clone, this may be a read error. The chain joins TRBV6-6 to TRBJ2-5; D is unresolved. The CDR3 runs 15 residues. The ends were cut back, 2 bases at V and 3 bases at J, with 13 bases in the middle. The germline gives CDR1 MNHNY, CDR2 SVGAGI (reference sequence). CDR3 sequence: CASSYPRSRKETQYF. CDR3 DNA: TGTGCCAGCAGTTACCCGAGGTCGCGGAAAGAGACCCAGTACTTC.

This clonotype has only a few counts. The chain couples TRBV19 to TRBJ2-1; D is perhaps TRBD1 or TRBD2 (5 bases each). The CDR3 is made up of 17 amino acids. Trimming stripped 0 bases from V and 0 bases from J, with 12 bases between. Germline-derived CDR1 and CDR2 are LNHDA and SQIVND (reference sequence). The CDR3 reads CASSIDRGVSSYNEQFF. DNA for the CDR3: TGTGCCAGTAGTATAGACCGAGGGGTCAGCTCCTACAATGAGCAGTTCTTC. The whole variable domain, remainder taken from reference TRBV19 and TRBJ2-1, is DGGITQSPKYLFRKEGQNVTLSCEQNLNHDAMYWYRQDPGQGLRLIYYSQIVNDFQKGDIAEGYSVSREKKESFPLTVTSAQKNPTAFYLCASSIDRGVSSYNEQFFGPGTRLTVL.

This sequence joins TRBV24-1 and TRBJ2-1; TRBD2 matches 10 bases. Trimming removed 3 bases from V and 2 bases from J; junction bases left unmatched: 0. The CDR3 totals 15 residues. Germline V lookup: CDR1 KGHDR, CDR2 SFDVKD. CDR3 DNA sequence: TGTGCCACCAGTGATAGCGGGAGGGCCTACAATGAGCAGTTCTTC. It codes for CATSDSGRAYNEQFF.

The V gene is TRBV5-5, the J gene TRBJ2-2; no reliable D call. From germline, CDR1 is SGHKS and CDR2 YYEKEE (reference sequence). The CDR3 spans 15 residues. Deletions cut 4 bases from V and 2 bases from J, with 12 bases between. The CDR3 region has the DNA TGTGCCAGCAGCCTAAATTTTGCTAACACCGGGGAGCTGTTTTTT. This translates into CASSLNFANTGELFF.

This clonotype was detected many times. The chain employs TRBV20-1 and TRBJ2-1; maybe TRBD2 (6 bases). CDR3 length equals 14 residues. Germline V gene sequence: CDR1 DFQATT, CDR2 SNEGSKA (reference sequence). V lost 3 bases, J lost 10 bases, and 19 bases lay in between. The CDR3: CSARPGTGKGEQFF. In DNA, the CDR3 is TGCAGTGCTAGGCCCGGGACTGGCAAAGGGGAGCAGTTCTTC.

The chain uses TRBV7-3 and TRBJ1-2; no firm D call. The CDR3 runs to 16 residues. Germline V lookup: CDR1 SGHTA, CDR2 FQGTGA. V lost 1 base and J 8 bases, leaving 20 bases between the germline ends. The DNA for the CDR3 is TGTGCCAGCAGCTTAAATCTTTCGGATCCCTGGTGGGGCTACACCTTC. This translates into CASSLNLSDPWWGYTF.

This clonotype was detected many times. This chain links TRBV30 with TRBJ1-6; 7 bases align to TRBD1. V shed 1 base, J shed 5 bases, and the junction held 5 bases outside the gene matches. CDR3 length: 15 residues. Germline V gene sequence: CDR1 GTSNPN, CDR2 SVGIG (reference sequence). CDR3 residues: CAWSAGTVDNSPLHF. CDR3 DNA: TGTGCCTGGAGTGCCGGGACAGTAGATAATTCACCCCTCCACTTT.

The rearrangement uses TRBV30 and TRBJ1-4; TRBD1 might be the D (5 bases). Looked up from germline, CDR1 is GTSNPN and CDR2 is SVGIG (reference sequence). This CDR3 is 14 amino acids long. V dropped 4 bases and J dropped 5 bases, with 14 bases sitting between them. The CDR3 here is CAWTTGALNEKLFF. The CDR3 bases are TGTGCCTGGACCACCGGGGCCTTAAATGAAAAACTGTTTTTT. The whole variable domain, filled in from reference TRBV30 and TRBJ1-4, reads SQTIHQWPATLVQPVGSPLSLECTVEGTSNPNLYWYRQAAGRGLQLLFYSVGIGQISSEVPQNLSASRPQDRQFILSSKKLLLSDSGFYLCAWTTGALNEKLFFGSGTQLSVL.

This clonotype was detected many times. The chain couples TRBV28 to TRBJ2-3, with D hard to call. CDR1 is MDHEN, CDR2 SYDVKM, per germline. This CDR3 comprises 11 residues. The V and J ends lost 3 bases and 6 bases respectively, with 4 bases between them. CDR3 nucleotides: TGTGCCAGCAGTTTCGCCGATACGCAGTATTTT. Translation: CASSFADTQYF.

This clonotype occurred many times. The rearrangement joins TRBV3-1 to TRBJ1-1, with 9 bases matching TRBD1. After removal of 3 bases from V and 0 bases from J, the junction contained 8 bases not matched to a gene. The CDR3 spans 17 residues. From germline, CDR1 is LGHDT and CDR2 YNNKEL (reference sequence). The chain's CDR3 is CASSHRQGVPMNTEAFF. The DNA for the CDR3 is TGTGCCAGCAGCCACCGACAGGGGGTCCCTATGAACACTGAAGCTTTCTTT.

This clonotype appeared many times. This CDR3 reads CASSDRQGGKAFF. The CDR3 coding sequence is TGTGCCAGCAGTGACCGACAGGGTGGTAAAGCTTTCTTT. The chain combines TRBV12-3 or TRBV12-4 with TRBJ1-1; the match to TRBD1 covers 7 bases. CDR3 size: 13 residues. V was clipped by 5 bases and J by 9 bases; unmatched bases: 9.

This clonotype was observed a handful of times. This may stem from a read error, because a much larger clone lies one nucleotide away. The genes are TRBV20-1 and TRBJ2-1, with a tentative D call TRBD2 (6 bases). Germline CDR1 reads DFQATT; CDR2 reads SNEGSKA (reference sequence). CDR3 length: 17 residues. V lost 1 base and J lost 6, with 22 bases in between. The CDR3 protein is CSARVGGLRRTINEQFF. Written as DNA, the CDR3 is TGCAGTGCTAGAGTCGGGGGTCTTCGGAGAACAATCAATGAGCAGTTCTTC.

The V call is TRBV9, the J call TRBJ2-2, with 10 bases aligning to TRBD1. Germline V gene lookup returns CDR1 SGDLS and CDR2 YYNGEE. The CDR3 sequence is 17 residues long. V shed 0 bases and J 6 bases; nucleotides not matched to a gene: 8. CDR3 residues: CASSVAPTGGRSGELFF. The CDR3 DNA reads TGTGCCAGCAGCGTAGCCCCGACAGGGGGCAGGTCCGGGGAGCTGTTTTTT.

The chain uses TRBV20-1 and TRBJ1-2, with a tentative D call TRBD1 (6 bases). Germline V CDR1 and CDR2: DFQATT, SNEGSKA (reference sequence). Deletions cut 1 base from V and 4 bases from J, with 13 bases between. There are 14 residues in the CDR3. The CDR3, as DNA: TGCAGTGCTAGAGGGGGGGGCGCGAGCTATGGCTACACCTTC. Its protein is CSARGGGASYGYTF.